This T cell receptor beta chain was identified in a study of CD8 T cells in Susac syndrome. About the research overall: Within the group of sequenced Susac syndrome patients, about 6 had active disease and eight or nine were in remission. Treatment status at blood draw for the Susac syndrome patients was therapy-naive, corticosteroids, or intravenous immunoglobulin alone.

A quantity of about 0.5 to 1 ug RNA underwent reverse transcription using random hexamers. immunoSEQ multiplex PCR amplified TCR beta CDR3 across 54 Vbeta, 13 Jbeta. Via MiXCR, TCRdb re-called the immunoSEQ multiplex PCR reads, giving one row per CDR3 protein. The repertoire holds 210,000 or so distinct CDR3 sequences, with about 94% as singletons. Sequencing of TCR beta was performed on blood CD8+ T cells and on blood CD4+ T cells. The germline V gene has CDR1 MGHRA and CDR2 YSYEKL. With 0 bases removed from V and 6 bases from J, the gap between germline ends came to 14 bases. The CDR3 has 15 amino acids.

The origin of this receptor is a human donor with Susac syndrome. The source material was CD4+ T cells from PBMCs. This chain connects TRBV4-1 to TRBJ1-2, with D hard to call. The CDR3, as DNA: TGCGCCAGCAGCCAAGATGGGGTTTCCGGGAATGGCTACACCTTC. This translates into CASSQDGVSGNGYTF.